What follows describes a single T cell receptor beta chain. No antigen is known for it. One end of the junction does not line up with germline, which may come from a read error. These data belong to a study of cytomegalovirus exposure and HLA in healthy donors. Study-level information: The 110 or so validation repertoires were produced on the same platform as the roughly 700 repertoires of the first cohort. This was reported in a later analysis. Broader study findings: Subsequent analysis found a tendency for first-cohort TCR clusters to co-occur within the 95 to 150 validation repertoires.

This table comes from immunoSEQ multiplex PCR, and its TCRdb copy is limited to in-frame clones, with some not included. Of approximately 180,000 clones listed, around nine tenths were seen once; the top ten hold 1.4%. The CDR3 contains 12 residues. Looked up from germline, CDR1 is LNHDA and CDR2 is SQIVND (reference sequence). Input material: PBMCs. The TCR was taken from a woman in her thirties in good health and CMV-seronegative. J is TRBJ1-2 and V is TRBV19; 8 nucleotides agree with TRBD1. CDR3 loop: CASSIDGQGRVF. CDR3 sequence (DNA): TGTGCCAGTAGTATAGACGGACAGGGTCGCGTCTTC.